The 22 T cell receptor beta chains in this list originate from one sample, sequenced in a study of shared clonotypes between healthy human individuals. TCRdb's table, derived via immunoSEQ multiplex PCR, lists solely in-frame clones and lacks some. Altogether some 1 million clones are present, around 74% being singletons, with the ten largest covering around 1.5%. The sequenced sample was memory CD4+ T cells sorted from blood. Subset here: CD45RA-negative fraction. These receptors all come from a man in his late teens or twenties in good health.

The chain combines TRBV5-4 with TRBJ2-7, with D perhaps TRBD2 (6 bases). V was cut by 5 bases and J by 2 bases, with 14 bases left in between. CDR1 and CDR2 from the germline V gene are SGHNT and YYREEE (reference sequence). This CDR3 is built from 14 residues. This CDR3 reads CASRTGTDAYEQYF. CDR3 coding DNA: TGTGCCAGCAGAACCGGGACTGACGCCTACGAGCAGTACTTC.

The chain employs TRBV6-5 and TRBJ2-5; TRBD2 is a possible D gene (6 bases). The germline V gene has CDR1 MNHEY and CDR2 SVGAGI. This CDR3 has 15 amino acids. Trimming took 2 bases from V and 3 from J, leaving 13 bases between them. DNA for the CDR3: TGTGCCAGCAGTTACACCGGGGCGGGGAAAGAGACCCAGTACTTC. Protein: CASSYTGAGKETQYF.

J is TRBJ1-4 and V is TRBV2; possible D gene TRBD1, 6 bases. CDR1 SNHLY and CDR2 FYNNEI come from the germline V gene. The CDR3 consists of 15 residues. Trimming removed 9 bases at V and 5 bases at J, with 19 bases between. The CDR3 bases are TGTGCCAGTGGCGAACAGGGCGGACCAAATGAAAAACTGTTTTTT. It translates to CASGEQGGPNEKLFF. Together with reference TRBV2 and TRBJ1-4, the CDR3 gives the full variable domain: EPEVTQTPSHQVTQMGQEVILRCVPISNHLYFYWYRQILGQKVEFLVSFYNNEISEKSEIFDDQFSVERPDGSNFTLKIRSTKLEDSAMYFCASGEQGGPNEKLFFGSGTQLSVL.

This chain links TRBV6-6 with TRBJ2-3; D possibly uses TRBD1 or TRBD2 (6 bases each). V shed 2 bases and J shed 4 bases, with 13 bases lying between them. The CDR3 spans 15 residues. Germline assignment: CDR1 MNHNY and CDR2 SVGAGI (reference sequence). DNA for the CDR3: TGTGCCAGCAGTTACCCGGGGGCTCCGGCAGATACGCAGTATTTT. This gives the protein CASSYPGAPADTQYF.

The gene calls are TRBV7-9 and TRBJ2-1; 9 bases agree with TRBD2. V gave up 2 bases and J gave up 8 bases; unmatched junction bases: 4. The length of the CDR3 is 14 residues. Germline V gene lookup returns CDR1 SEHNR and CDR2 FQNEAQ (reference sequence). As DNA, the CDR3 is TGTGCCAGCAGCTTAAGCCGGACTAGCGATGAGCAGTTCTTC. Protein sequence: CASSLSRTSDEQFF.

The chain couples TRBV5-5 to TRBJ1-3, with D uncertain. Per germline, CDR1 SGHKS and CDR2 YYEKEE (reference sequence). CDR3 length: 16 amino acids. V was cut by 7 bases and J by 0 bases, with 17 bases left in between. CDR3 nucleotides: TGTGCCAGCGGCCGGACCGTGATGATCTCTGGAAACACCATATATTTT. Its protein is CASGRTVMISGNTIYF.

This chain connects TRBV27 to TRBJ2-5; no firm D call. CDR1 and CDR2 from the germline V gene are MNHEY and SMNVEV (reference sequence). The germline V and J ends were trimmed by 5 bases and 3 bases, with 4 bases remaining between them. There are 11 residues in the CDR3. DNA of the CDR3: TGTGCCAGCAGTGCCAAAGAGACCCAGTACTTC. This sequence encodes CASSAKETQYF.

The CDR3 loop is CASHPPQGWPQHF. The CDR3 DNA sequence: TGTGCCAGCCATCCCCCCCAGGGGTGGCCCCAGCATTTT. V and J are TRBV28 and TRBJ1-5; D is perhaps TRBD1 (6 bases). Trimming removed 8 bases at V and 9 bases at J, with 17 bases between. Germline V gene lookup returns CDR1 MDHEN and CDR2 SYDVKM. This CDR3 spans 13 amino acids.

On this clone itself: It is likely a read error: a sequence one base away is far more abundant. The chain combines TRBV7-6 with TRBJ2-3; the D is unclear. The CDR3 has 11 amino acids. The germline gives CDR1 SGHVS, CDR2 FNYEAQ. V was clipped by 3 bases and J by 4 bases, with 2 bases between them. The CDR3 region has the DNA TGTGCCAGCAGCTTTTCAGATACGCAGTATTTT. Amino acid sequence: CASSFSDTQYF.

This clone was seen a single time. This rearrangement joins TRBV7-6 to TRBJ1-2, with D uncertain. The CDR3 runs 19 residues. With 5 bases removed from V and 2 bases from J, the gap between germline ends came to 27 bases. Germline V gene sequence: CDR1 SGHVS, CDR2 FNYEAQ. CDR3 sequence reads: CASSPYDRSVVPINYGYTF. CDR3 sequence (DNA): TGTGCCAGCAGCCCCTACGATAGATCCGTGGTTCCCATCAACTATGGCTACACCTTC.

This chain connects TRBV9 to TRBJ1-2; D gene unclear. V lost 3 bases and J 5 bases, leaving 5 bases between the germline ends. The CDR3 is made up of 11 amino acids. Per germline, CDR1 SGDLS and CDR2 YYNGEE. The CDR3 is CASSGAYGYTF. As DNA, the CDR3 is TGTGCCAGCAGCGGGGCGTATGGCTACACCTTC.

The V gene is TRBV6-6, the J gene TRBJ1-2; no definite D call. V dropped 1 base and J dropped 6 bases, with 15 bases sitting between them. CDR3 length: 15 amino acids. Germline V CDR1 and CDR2: MNHNY, SVGAGI (reference sequence). CDR3 amino acids: CASSYYAEGGDGYTF. Written as DNA, the CDR3 is TGTGCCAGCAGTTACTACGCAGAAGGTGGGGATGGCTACACCTTC.

The rearrangement uses TRBV15 and TRBJ2-1, with 10 nucleotides matching TRBD2. The CDR3 extends over 18 amino acids. Germline CDR1 is LNHNV and CDR2 is YYDKDF (reference sequence). The trim removed 0 bases at V and 0 bases at J, leaving 5 bases unmatched. The CDR3 sequence is CATSRDRASGSSYNEQFF. CDR3 coding DNA: TGTGCCACCAGCAGAGATAGGGCTAGCGGGAGCTCCTACAATGAGCAGTTCTTC.

For this clone: This CDR3 is also generated by other DNA sequences in the sample. The chain is built from TRBV7-2 and TRBJ1-5; D perhaps matches TRBD1 (6 bases). The length of the CDR3 is 13 residues. Germline CDR1 SGHTA, CDR2 FQGNSA. V dropped 5 bases and J dropped 4 bases, with 9 bases sitting between them. CDR3 in amino acids: CASSPGTNQPQHF. The CDR3 nucleotides read TGTGCCAGCAGCCCGGGGACAAATCAGCCCCAGCATTTT.

The chain has TRBV25-1 and TRBJ1-2; unclear D gene. V was pared by 3 bases and J by 4 bases, with 12 bases between. The CDR3 covers 14 residues. Germline V gene sequence: CDR1 MGHDK, CDR2 SYGVNS. CDR3 DNA sequence: TGTGCCAGCAGTGAGAGCCTGTGGGGCTATGGCTACACCTTC. Residues: CASSESLWGYGYTF.

This clone was detected once. The chain couples TRBV5-1 to TRBJ2-2; 8 bases are a match to TRBD1. V lost 2 bases and J lost 7; bases outside the gene matches: 10. The CDR3 has 16 amino acids. Looked up from germline, CDR1 is SGHRS and CDR2 is YFSETQ. The CDR3 region is CASSFSGQGFGGELFF. The CDR3 DNA follows: TGCGCCAGCAGCTTTTCAGGACAGGGATTTGGCGGGGAGCTGTTTTTT.

The chain combines TRBV7-8 with TRBJ2-3; 9 bases line up with TRBD1. V trimming: 0 bases; J trimming: 2 bases; junction bases outside the gene matches: 6. This CDR3 contains 17 residues. Germline CDR1 reads SGHVS; CDR2 reads FQNEAQ. CDR3 in amino acids: CASSLADRGGPTDTQYF. The CDR3 DNA is TGTGCCAGCAGCTTAGCGGACAGGGGAGGCCCCACAGATACGCAGTATTTT.

The chain has TRBV7-2 and TRBJ2-5; tentatively, D is TRBD1 (6 bases). The V gene lost 1 base and the J gene lost 1 base, with 13 bases spanning the gap. The CDR3 is 16 residues long. Germline lookup yields CDR1 SGHTA and CDR2 FQGNSA. In DNA, the CDR3 is TGTGCCAGCAGCTTAGTATCGGCAGGGGTCCAAGAGACCCAGTACTTC. It specifies CASSLVSAGVQETQYF.

The chain recombines TRBV11-3 with TRBJ2-2; 10 bases are shared with TRBD2. In germline, CDR1 is SGHNT, CDR2 YENEEA. The J segment lost 7 bases and the V segment lost 5 bases, leaving 7 bases of the junction unmatched. This CDR3 spans 15 amino acids. DNA of the CDR3: TGTGCCAGCAGCCCCAGCGGGAGGGCCATCGGGGAGCTGTTTTTT. This codes for CASSPSGRAIGELFF.

This chain uses TRBV5-6 with TRBJ2-3; D remains unclear. Per germline, CDR1 SGHDT and CDR2 YYEEEE. This CDR3 region has 14 residues. V lost 4 bases and J lost 6, with 15 bases in between. The CDR3 here is CASSVPSDGDTQYF. For the CDR3, the DNA is TGTGCCAGCAGCGTGCCCTCTGATGGCGATACGCAGTATTTT.

This chain links TRBV7-2 with TRBJ1-4; 9 positions match TRBD1. Losses at the gene ends were 5 bases for V and 2 bases for J; bases not matched to a gene: 6. The germline CDR1 and CDR2 sequences are SGHTA and FQGNSA. The CDR3 runs to 16 residues. CDR3 in DNA: TGTGCCAGCAGCCAGACAGGGGGAAGGACTAATGAAAAACTGTTTTTT. This gives the protein CASSQTGGRTNEKLFF.

The CDR3 DNA follows: TGTGCCAGCTCACCTCAAGCGGGCGGGGAGCTGTTTTTT. It specifies CASSPQAGGELFF. This chain links TRBV18 with TRBJ2-2; the D gene is possibly TRBD2 (6 bases). Germline V lookup: CDR1 KGHSH, CDR2 LQKENI. This CDR3 has 13 amino acids. Trimming removed 3 bases at V and 7 bases at J, with 9 bases between.